This record concerns one T cell receptor beta chain sequence. The antigen is undetermined. V lost 3 bases, J lost 5 bases, and 10 bases lay in between. The CDR3 loop spans 13 amino acids. Germline V gene data show CDR1 as LNHNV and CDR2 as YYDKDF (reference sequence). TCR beta libraries were made by quantitative 5'-RACE with molecular barcodes. TCRdb ran MiXCR on the 5' RACE reads and lists one entry per CDR3 protein. This sample carries over 200,000 distinct CDR3 sequences, roughly a tenth of them seen once, and the ten largest clones take 21%. This entry comes from a study of CD8 T cells in ankylosing spondylitis. General study findings and limits: Among TCR beta sequences, a motif of under ten highly homologous variants appeared characteristic of ankylosing spondylitis blood.

The sequenced sample consisted of blood, either unsorted or a sorted T cell fraction (not recorded which). The receptor's source is a male donor with ankylosing spondylitis or in good health (not recorded which). J is TRBJ2-5 and V is TRBV15; D unclear. CDR3 residues: CATSSGDEETQYF. CDR3 bases: TGTGCCACCAGCAGCGGAGACGAGGAGACCCAGTACTTC.